These 20 T cell receptor beta chains originate from one sample sequenced in a study of OX40 agonist ivuxolimab in advanced cancers. Profiled with immunoSEQ multiplex PCR; TCRdb holds only in-frame clones, not every one. This sample yields 90,000 to 100,000 clones, of which 75% to 90% are seen a single time; 0.8% to 1% belongs to the top ten. The source was CD4+ or CD8+ T cells sorted from blood, collected in a trial of the OX40 agonist ivuxolimab. These receptors all stem from an adult with an advanced solid tumor such as melanoma, head and neck, liver or kidney cancer.

The chain joins TRBV2 to TRBJ2-2, with D possibly matching TRBD2 (6 bases). Germline V lookup: CDR1 SNHLY, CDR2 FYNNEI. CDR3 size: 13 residues. Trimming left V 6 bases short and J 7 bases short, with 12 bases between. The CDR3 loop reads CASSGGVNGELFF. DNA of the CDR3: TGTGCCAGCAGCGGGGGAGTGAACGGGGAGCTGTTTTTT.

This clone was seen once. The chain carries TRBV7-2 and TRBJ2-5; 9 nucleotides align to TRBD2. Germline CDR1 is SGHTA and CDR2 is FQGNSA. V gave up 5 bases and J gave up 2 bases; unmatched junction bases: 6. There are 15 residues in the CDR3. The CDR3 coding sequence is TGTGCCAGCAGCGCCCGACTAGCGGCTCAAGAGACCCAGTACTTC. Translating it yields CASSARLAAQETQYF.

This chain uses TRBV28 with TRBJ1-1; no clear D. Germline assignment: CDR1 MDHEN and CDR2 SYDVKM. This CDR3 has 15 residues. Trimming shortened V by 5 bases and J by 3 bases, and 16 bases separated the two germline ends. This CDR3 is CASSPLRSGDTEAFF. The CDR3 DNA is TGTGCCAGCAGTCCACTTAGGTCTGGGGACACTGAAGCTTTCTTT.

The chain carries TRBV15 and TRBJ1-4; D not certain. Germline V gives CDR1 LNHNV, CDR2 YYDKDF (reference sequence). The CDR3 is 16 amino acids. Trimming took off 0 bases at V and 3 bases at J, with 11 bases between the two ends. CDR3 region: CATSRDGGAANEKLFF. CDR3 bases: TGTGCCACCAGCAGAGATGGAGGAGCGGCTAATGAAAAACTGTTTTTT.

This chain joins TRBV11-2 and TRBJ2-1, with 7 nucleotides matching TRBD1. The CDR3 is made up of 15 amino acids. V trimming: 0 bases; J trimming: 11 bases; junction bases outside the gene matches: 10. Looked up from germline, CDR1 is SGHAT and CDR2 is FQNNGV. The CDR3 loop reads CASSLERLPGQKQFF. The CDR3 DNA is TGTGCCAGCAGCTTAGAAAGGCTACCGGGACAGAAGCAGTTCTTC.

V usage is TRBV7-2 and J usage is TRBJ2-6, with D possibly being TRBD1 or TRBD2 (5 bases each). The germline gives CDR1 SGHTA, CDR2 FQGNSA. The germline V and J ends were trimmed by 5 bases and 0 bases, with 14 bases remaining between them. The CDR3 covers 17 residues. The CDR3 protein is CASSPAGDPSGANVLTF. CDR3 DNA sequence: TGTGCCAGCAGCCCCGCCGGGGACCCCTCTGGGGCCAACGTCCTGACTTTC.

Sample share makes this clone medium-sized. The chain joins TRBV19 to TRBJ1-1; 7 bases are a match to TRBD1. Per germline, CDR1 LNHDA and CDR2 SQIVND (reference sequence). CDR3 length equals 15 residues. After removal of 3 bases from V and 4 bases from J, the junction contained 8 bases not matched to a gene. This chain's CDR3 is CASSMIQGSGTEAFF. CDR3 nucleotide sequence: TGTGCCAGTAGTATGATACAGGGGTCGGGCACTGAAGCTTTCTTT.

This chain uses TRBV28 with TRBJ2-7; 10 bases fit TRBD2. The CDR3 sequence is 16 residues long. CDR1 is MDHEN, CDR2 SYDVKM, per germline. J gave up 7 bases and V 6 bases, and 15 bases lay outside the gene matches. The chain's CDR3 is CASSSPGASGRKEQYF. The CDR3 nucleotides are TGTGCCAGCAGCTCGCCTGGGGCTAGCGGGAGAAAAGAGCAGTACTTC.

CDR3 nucleotide sequence: TGCGCCAGCAGGCCATCTAGCGGGAGTAATTACGAGCAGTACTTC. This gives the protein CASRPSSGSNYEQYF. The chain joins TRBV5-1 to TRBJ2-7, with 10 bases identical to TRBD2. The ends lost 5 bases at V and 4 bases at J; junction bases unmatched: 9. The CDR3 extends over 15 amino acids. Germline V CDR1 and CDR2: SGHRS, YFSETQ.

V gene TRBV6-5 combines with J gene TRBJ1-2; D possibly corresponds to TRBD1 (6 bases). With 2 bases removed from V and 4 bases from J, the gap between germline ends came to 17 bases. The CDR3 length is 16 residues. From germline, CDR1 is MNHEY and CDR2 SVGAGI. The CDR3: CASSYEGQNGAYGYTF. Here the CDR3 DNA reads TGTGCCAGCAGTTACGAAGGACAGAACGGCGCCTATGGCTACACCTTC.

This clone turned up a few times. The J gene is TRBJ1-1, the V gene TRBV30; D may be TRBD1 (5 bases). Germline values: CDR1 GTSNPN, CDR2 SVGIG (reference sequence). The CDR3 runs 13 residues. The germline V and J ends were trimmed by 5 bases and 5 bases, with 15 bases remaining between them. The CDR3: CAWGGEGWTEAFF. In nucleotides, the CDR3 is TGTGCCTGGGGGGGTGAGGGCTGGACTGAAGCTTTCTTT.

This clone was seen once. The chain joins TRBV18 to TRBJ2-6, with TRBD1 matching over 8 bases. V gave up 3 bases and J gave up 2 bases; unmatched junction bases: 6. CDR1 is KGHSH and CDR2 is LQKENI in the germline V gene. The CDR3 is made up of 17 amino acids. The CDR3 sequence is CASSPMTGATGANVLTF. The CDR3 DNA sequence: TGTGCCAGCTCACCCATGACAGGGGCGACTGGGGCCAACGTCCTGACTTTC.

The chain carries TRBV29-1 and TRBJ2-1; TRBD2 aligns across 7 bases. The CDR3 extends over 14 amino acids. The germline gives CDR1 SQVTM, CDR2 ANQGSEA. Germline trimming cut 1 base from V and 7 bases from J; bases unmatched to any gene: 7. This CDR3 is CSVEVAIAGNEQFF. The DNA of the CDR3 is TGCAGCGTTGAAGTAGCGATAGCGGGTAATGAGCAGTTCTTC.

This chain connects TRBV11-2 to TRBJ2-5; 10 bases are a match to TRBD1. Germline assignment: CDR1 SGHAT and CDR2 FQNNGV. The CDR3 extends over 15 amino acids. With 3 bases clipped from V and 3 bases from J, the junction kept 4 bases outside the gene matches. In nucleotides, the CDR3 is TGTGCCAGCAGCTTTATAGGACAGGGGGAAGAGACCCAGTACTTC. This encodes CASSFIGQGEETQYF.

The chain links TRBV19 to TRBJ1-2; D may be TRBD1 (5 bases). Germline V gene sequence: CDR1 LNHDA, CDR2 SQIVND (reference sequence). The V end lost 8 bases, the J end lost 3 bases, and 16 bases lay between the germline ends. CDR3 size: 14 residues. CDR3 loop: CASFSGTGDYGYTF. The CDR3 DNA reads TGTGCCAGTTTCTCCGGGACTGGGGACTATGGCTACACCTTC.

CDR3 protein: CATQSGAGGNEQFF. CDR3 sequence (DNA): TGTGCCACCCAGAGCGGGGCGGGAGGGAATGAGCAGTTCTTC. The rearrangement joins TRBV6-1 to TRBJ2-1; 9 nucleotides agree with TRBD2. This CDR3 contains 14 residues. V trimming: 10 bases; J trimming: 7 bases; junction bases outside the gene matches: 11. The germline gives CDR1 MNHNS, CDR2 SASEGT.

V gene TRBV6-1 combines with J gene TRBJ2-2; D is uncertain. Trimming left V 9 bases short and J 7 bases short, with 12 bases between. This CDR3 is built from 12 residues. Germline V gene sequence: CDR1 MNHNS, CDR2 SASEGT. The CDR3 nucleotides are TGTGCCAGTCGATTACTGGGCGGGGAGCTGTTTTTT. Encoded protein: CASRLLGGELFF.

This clone was detected only a few times. At one end the junction does not follow the germline gene, possibly because of a read error. V usage is TRBV7-7 and J usage is TRBJ2-7; 13 nucleotides align to TRBD2. In germline, CDR1 is SSHAT, CDR2 FNYEAQ (reference sequence). The CDR3 has 13 residues. The CDR3 loop is CASSPGLAGEQYF. DNA of the CDR3: TGTGCTAGCAGCCCGGGACTAGCGGGGGAGCAGTACTTC.

V and J are TRBV9 and TRBJ2-1; D is unresolved. Trimming took off 0 bases at V and 6 bases at J, with 7 bases between the two ends. The CDR3 contains 13 residues. CDR1 and CDR2 (germline): SGDLS, YYNGEE. CDR3 DNA sequence: TGTGCCAGCAGCGTAGGGAGCCCCAATGAGCAGTTCTTC. Translated, it gives CASSVGSPNEQFF.

The V gene is TRBV11-2, the J gene TRBJ2-1; TRBD2 matches at 7 bases. The CDR3 length is 15 residues. The ends lost 3 bases at V and 6 bases at J; junction bases unmatched: 8. The germline gives CDR1 SGHAT, CDR2 FQNNGV. The CDR3 reads CASSFGLVGGNEQFF. The CDR3 DNA follows: TGTGCCAGCAGCTTCGGACTAGTAGGAGGCAATGAGCAGTTCTTC.